Included here is one TCR beta chain sequence, with context. Its matching antigen is unknown. V lost 3 bases and J lost 1, with 11 bases in between. The CDR3 consists of 15 residues. Germline CDR1 is MDHEN and CDR2 is SYDVKM. For TCR beta, libraries came from quantitative 5'-RACE with molecular barcodes. TCRdb reprocessed the 5' RACE reads via MiXCR and lists one record per CDR3 protein. The sample has hundreds of thousands of distinct CDR3 sequences, roughly 15% seen once. The sample originates from a study of CD8 T cells in ankylosing spondylitis. Broader study findings: A TCR beta motif made of under 10 highly homologous variants seemed typical of ankylosing spondylitis blood. CD8+ disease-linked clones were present at relatively low frequencies in blood. Reportedly, significant enrichment of disease-linked clones occurred in matched ankylosing spondylitis synovial fluid. Past studies reported some motif variants in reactive arthritis synovial fluid and blood.

The material sequenced was blood, either unsorted or a sorted T cell fraction (not recorded which). The rearrangement joins TRBV28 to TRBJ2-3; D is undetermined. The source of this sequence is a male donor with ankylosing spondylitis. The CDR3 DNA reads as TGTGCCAGCAGTTTCAGGTTTCCGCGCACAGATACGCAGTATTTT. Residues: CASSFRFPRTDTQYF.